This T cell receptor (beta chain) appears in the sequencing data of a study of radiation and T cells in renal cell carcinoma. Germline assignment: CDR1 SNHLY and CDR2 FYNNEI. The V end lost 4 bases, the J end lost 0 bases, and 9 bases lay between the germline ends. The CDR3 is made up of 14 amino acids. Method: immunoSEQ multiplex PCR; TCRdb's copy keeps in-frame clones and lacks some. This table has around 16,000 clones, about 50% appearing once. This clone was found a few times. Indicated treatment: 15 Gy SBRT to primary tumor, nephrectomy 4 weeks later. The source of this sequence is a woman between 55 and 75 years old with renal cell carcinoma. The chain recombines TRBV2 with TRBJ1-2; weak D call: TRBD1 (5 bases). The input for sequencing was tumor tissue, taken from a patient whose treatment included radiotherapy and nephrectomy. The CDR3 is CASSVRGANYGYTF. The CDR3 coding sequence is TGTGCCAGCAGTGTACGGGGGGCTAACTATGGCTACACCTTC.